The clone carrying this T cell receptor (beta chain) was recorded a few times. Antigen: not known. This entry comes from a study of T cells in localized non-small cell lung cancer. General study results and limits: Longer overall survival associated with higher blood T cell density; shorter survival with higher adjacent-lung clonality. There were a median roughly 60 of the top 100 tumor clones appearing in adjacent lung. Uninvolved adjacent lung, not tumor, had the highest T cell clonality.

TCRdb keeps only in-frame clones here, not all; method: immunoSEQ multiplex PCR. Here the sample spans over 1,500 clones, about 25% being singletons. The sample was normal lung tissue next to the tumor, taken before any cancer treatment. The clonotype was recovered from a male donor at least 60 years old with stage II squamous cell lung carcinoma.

This CDR3 reads CASSPGTGWIQETQYF. The CDR3, as DNA: TGTGCCAGCAGCCCTGGGACAGGGTGGATACAAGAGACCCAGTACTTC. V usage is TRBV11-3 and J usage is TRBJ2-5; 9 bases match TRBD1. V lost 5 bases, J lost 2 bases, and 9 bases stayed unmatched. Germline V lookup: CDR1 SGHNT, CDR2 YENEEA. The CDR3 is made up of 16 amino acids.